This T cell receptor (beta chain) was sequenced during a study of cytomegalovirus exposure and HLA in healthy donors. Study-wide results and caveats: Earlier results showed most TCR beta V segments being productive about 87% or about 30% of the time. Differences between HLA loci emerged in a later analysis of TCR association rates, with DRB1 most and HLA-C fewest. Generally TCR sequences proved uncommon, though certain public TCRs appeared in numerous donors.

The CDR3 extends over 13 amino acids. The germline V and J ends were trimmed by 6 bases and 0 bases, with 8 bases remaining between them. Germline V lookup: CDR1 SNHLY, CDR2 FYNNEI. Regarding this clone: The target antigen is unknown.

Vbeta (60) and Jbeta (13) primers were used in the PCR. Sequenced by immunoSEQ multiplex PCR; TCRdb stores in-frame clones only, minus some. The sample lists some 150,000 clones; 82% were seen once. Sequenced: PBMCs. The gene calls are TRBV2 and TRBJ1-2, with D tentatively TRBD1 (5 bases). This TCR was sampled from a man between 45 and 60 years old in good health and CMV-seropositive. In DNA form, the CDR3 reads TGTGCCAGCAGGGGGCTAACTAACTATGGCTACACCTTC. Protein sequence: CASRGLTNYGYTF.